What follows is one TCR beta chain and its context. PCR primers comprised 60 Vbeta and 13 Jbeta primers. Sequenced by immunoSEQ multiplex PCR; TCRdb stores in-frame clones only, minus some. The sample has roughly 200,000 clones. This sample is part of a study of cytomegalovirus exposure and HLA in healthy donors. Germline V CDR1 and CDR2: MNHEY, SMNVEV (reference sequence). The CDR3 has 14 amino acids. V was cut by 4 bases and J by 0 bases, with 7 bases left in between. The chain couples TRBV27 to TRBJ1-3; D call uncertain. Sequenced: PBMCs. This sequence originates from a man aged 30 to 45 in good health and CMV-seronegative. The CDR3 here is CASSYSISGNTIYF. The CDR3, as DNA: TGTGCCAGCAGTTACTCTATCTCTGGAAACACCATATATTTT.